This T cell receptor (beta chain) was sequenced for a study of T cells in Graves' hyperthyroidism and ophthalmopathy. Study findings and constraints: Researchers report that a 13 V-J model separated ophthalmopathy from stable hyperthyroidism. Ophthalmopathy, as predicted by the model, came a median approximately 6.5 months after the prediction. Expanded thyroid clonotypes (above 0.001) were mostly also found in blood.

Any patient presenting with uncontrolled infection, other autoimmune disease, pregnancy or lactation was left out. With 3 bases removed from V and 3 bases from J, the gap between germline ends came to 6 bases. The CDR3 has 12 amino acids. The germline CDR1 and CDR2 sequences are LGHDT and YNNKEL (reference sequence). Many counts were recorded for this clonotype. The target antigen is unknown. RNA transcripts served as the template for amplifying TCR beta CDR3 regions. The HTBI primer set was used in a first-round RT-PCR of the TCR CDR3. Via MiXCR, TCRdb re-called the multiplex PCR reads, giving one row per CDR3 protein. The sample holds over 350,000 distinct CDR3 sequences, roughly an eighth seen once.

Sequencing was carried out using blood. J is TRBJ2-7 and V is TRBV3-1; unclear D gene. The receptor comes from a man in his fifties with Graves' ophthalmopathy. CDR3 DNA: TGTGCCAGCAGCCAGATTAACTACGAGCAGTACTTC. It is translated as CASSQINYEQYF.